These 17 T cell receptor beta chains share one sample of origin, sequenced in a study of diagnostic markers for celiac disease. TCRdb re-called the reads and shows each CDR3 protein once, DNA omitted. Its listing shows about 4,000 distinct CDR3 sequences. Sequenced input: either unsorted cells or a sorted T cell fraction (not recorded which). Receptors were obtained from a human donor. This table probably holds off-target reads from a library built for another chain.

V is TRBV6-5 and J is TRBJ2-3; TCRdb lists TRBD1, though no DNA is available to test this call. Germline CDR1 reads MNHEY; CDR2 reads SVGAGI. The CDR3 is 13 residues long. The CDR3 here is CASSYEGGGTQYF.

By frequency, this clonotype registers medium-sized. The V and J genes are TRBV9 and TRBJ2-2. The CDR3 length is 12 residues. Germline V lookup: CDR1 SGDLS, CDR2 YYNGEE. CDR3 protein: CASSVGVGELFF. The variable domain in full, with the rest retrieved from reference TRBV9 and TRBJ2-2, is DSGVTQTPKHLITATGQRVTLRCSPRSGDLSVYWYQQSLDQGLQFLIQYYNGEERAKGNILERFSAQQFPDLHSELNLSSLELGDSALYFCASSVGVGELFFGEGSRLTVL.

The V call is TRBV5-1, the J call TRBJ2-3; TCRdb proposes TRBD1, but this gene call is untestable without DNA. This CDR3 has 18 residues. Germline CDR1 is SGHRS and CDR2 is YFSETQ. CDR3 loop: CASSRTPGQGTSTDTQYF.

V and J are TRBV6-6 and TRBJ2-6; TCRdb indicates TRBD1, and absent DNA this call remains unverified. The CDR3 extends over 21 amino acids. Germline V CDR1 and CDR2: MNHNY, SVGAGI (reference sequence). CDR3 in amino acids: CASRLIRRTGGVRSGANVLTF.

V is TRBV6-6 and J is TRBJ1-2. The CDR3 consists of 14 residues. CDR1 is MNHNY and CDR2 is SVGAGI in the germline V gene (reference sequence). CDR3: CASSYSGTSAGYTF.

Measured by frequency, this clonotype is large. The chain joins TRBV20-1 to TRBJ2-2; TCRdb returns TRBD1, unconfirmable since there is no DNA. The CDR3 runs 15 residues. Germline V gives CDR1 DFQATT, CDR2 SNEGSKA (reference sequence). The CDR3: CSAYPPGTGQGELFF.

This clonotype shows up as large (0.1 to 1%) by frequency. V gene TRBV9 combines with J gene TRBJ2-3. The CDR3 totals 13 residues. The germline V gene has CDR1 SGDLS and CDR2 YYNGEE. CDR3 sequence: CASSVARTDTQYF.

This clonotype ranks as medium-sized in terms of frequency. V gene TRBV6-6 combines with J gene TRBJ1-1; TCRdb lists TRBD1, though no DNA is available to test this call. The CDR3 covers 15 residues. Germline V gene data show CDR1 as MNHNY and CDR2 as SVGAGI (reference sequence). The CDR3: CASSEGRGRDTEAFF.

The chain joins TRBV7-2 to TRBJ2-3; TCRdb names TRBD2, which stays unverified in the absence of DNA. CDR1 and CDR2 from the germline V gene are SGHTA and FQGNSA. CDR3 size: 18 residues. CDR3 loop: CASSLLSSGSSRTDTQYF. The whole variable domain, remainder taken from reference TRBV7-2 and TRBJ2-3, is GAGVSQSPSNKVTEKGKDVELRCDPISGHTALYWYRQSLGQGLEFLIYFQGNSAPDKSGLPSDRFSAERTGGSVSTLTIQRTQQEDSAVYLCASSLLSSGSSRTDTQYFGPGTRLTVL.

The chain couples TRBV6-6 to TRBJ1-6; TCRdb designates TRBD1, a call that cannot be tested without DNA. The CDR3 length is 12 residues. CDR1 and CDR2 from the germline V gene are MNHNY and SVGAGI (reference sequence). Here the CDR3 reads CASTGPDSPLHF.

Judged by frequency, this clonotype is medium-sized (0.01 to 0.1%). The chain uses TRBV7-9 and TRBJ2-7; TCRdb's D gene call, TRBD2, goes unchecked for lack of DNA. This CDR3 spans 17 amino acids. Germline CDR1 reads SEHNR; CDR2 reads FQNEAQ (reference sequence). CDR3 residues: CASSSTDYGLSPYEQYF.

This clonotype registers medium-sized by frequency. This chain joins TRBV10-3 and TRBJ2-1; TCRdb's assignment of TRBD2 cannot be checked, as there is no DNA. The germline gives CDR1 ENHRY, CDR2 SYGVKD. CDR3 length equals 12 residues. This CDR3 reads CASGTSGNEQFF.

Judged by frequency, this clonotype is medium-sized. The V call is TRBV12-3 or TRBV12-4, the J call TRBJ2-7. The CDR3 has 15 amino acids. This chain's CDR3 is CASSSDPGFTYEQYF.

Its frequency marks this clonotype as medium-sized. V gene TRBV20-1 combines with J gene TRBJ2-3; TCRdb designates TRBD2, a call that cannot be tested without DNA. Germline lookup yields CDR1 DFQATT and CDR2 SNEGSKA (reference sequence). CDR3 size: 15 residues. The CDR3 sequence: CSASLSAGRSDTQYF.

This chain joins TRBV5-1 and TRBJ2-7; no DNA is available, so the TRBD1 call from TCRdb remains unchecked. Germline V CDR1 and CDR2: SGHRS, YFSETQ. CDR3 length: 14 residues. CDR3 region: CASSLEGDYHEQYF.

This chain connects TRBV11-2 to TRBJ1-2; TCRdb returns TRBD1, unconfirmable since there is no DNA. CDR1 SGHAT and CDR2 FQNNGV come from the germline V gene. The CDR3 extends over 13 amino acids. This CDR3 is CASSPGVNYGYTF. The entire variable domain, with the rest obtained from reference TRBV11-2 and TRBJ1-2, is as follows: EAGVAQSPRYKIIEKRQSVAFWCNPISGHATLYWYQQILGQGPKLLIQFQNNGVVDDSQLPKDRFSAERLKGVDSTLKIQPAKLEDSAVYLCASSPGVNYGYTFGSGTRLTVV.

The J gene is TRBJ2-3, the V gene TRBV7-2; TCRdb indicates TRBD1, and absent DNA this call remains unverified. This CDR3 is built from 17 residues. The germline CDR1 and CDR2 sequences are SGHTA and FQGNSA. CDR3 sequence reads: CASSLLPPWGTTDTQYF.